These 28 T cell receptor beta chains were sequenced from one sample in a study of CD8+CD57+ T cells in acquired aplastic anemia. According to the study, genomic DNA was the template for TCR beta VDJ and CDR3 profiling. TCRdb redid the calling of the reads with MiXCR, one entry per CDR3 protein. The repertoire has about 220,000 distinct CDR3 sequences, 30% to 40% of them found once; the top ten carry more than 0.95%. Sequencing used sorted CD4+, CD8+, or CD8+CD57+ T cells (not recorded which) from PBMCs. The receptors derive from a human donor in good health, serving as a control.

This clonotype has at least ten counts. The V gene is TRBV5-8, the J gene TRBJ2-7; 11 bases are shared with TRBD2. In germline, CDR1 is SGHTS, CDR2 YDEGEE. This CDR3 is built from 15 residues. Losses at the gene ends were 4 bases for V and 6 bases for J; bases not matched to a gene: 9. The chain's CDR3 is CASSILAGDSGEQYF. The CDR3 region has the DNA TGTGCCAGCAGCATACTAGCGGGAGATTCGGGCGAGCAGTACTTC.

For this clonotype: A read error is possible here, since a much larger clone lies one base away. This sequence joins TRBV19 and TRBJ1-1; unclear D gene. Trimming left V 3 bases short and J 1 base short, with 18 bases between. The CDR3 consists of 17 residues. CDR1 and CDR2 (germline): LNHDA, SQIVND (reference sequence). CDR3 in amino acids: CASSMRFGPHSNTEAFF. CDR3 coding DNA: TGTGCCAGTAGTATGAGGTTCGGACCTCATTCGAACACTGAAGCTTTCTTT.

The rearrangement joins TRBV7-9 to TRBJ2-7; the D gene could be TRBD1 or TRBD2 (5 bases each). Germline lookup yields CDR1 SEHNR and CDR2 FQNEAQ (reference sequence). The CDR3 is 14 amino acids. V was pared by 5 bases and J by 2 bases, with 13 bases between. The CDR3 is CASSHGDGPYEQYF. CDR3 bases: TGTGCCAGCAGCCACGGGGACGGTCCCTACGAGCAGTACTTC. Using reference TRBV7-9 and TRBJ2-7 for the parts outside the CDR3, the full variable domain is DTGVSQNPRHKITKRGQNVTFRCDPISEHNRLYWYRQTLGQGPEFLTYFQNEAQLEKSRLLSDRFSAERPKGSFSTLEIQRTEQGDSAMYLCASSHGDGPYEQYFGPGTRLTVT.

The J gene is TRBJ1-5, the V gene TRBV15, with 7 bases aligning to TRBD1. The V gene's germline CDR1 is LNHNV and CDR2 YYDKDF (reference sequence). V shed 3 bases, J shed 11 bases, and the junction held 10 bases outside the gene matches. CDR3 length: 14 residues. The CDR3 nucleotides are TGTGCCACCAGCAGGAACACAGGGGTGGAGACCCAGCATTTT. Translated: CATSRNTGVETQHF. Drawing the rest from reference TRBV15 and TRBJ1-5, the complete variable domain is DAMVIQNPRYQVTQFGKPVTLSCSQTLNHNVMYWYQQKSSQAPKLLFHYYDKDFNNEADTPDNFQSRRPNTSFCFLDIRSPGLGDTAMYLCATSRNTGVETQHFGDGTRLSIL.

The rearrangement joins TRBV10-3 to TRBJ2-7; the match to TRBD2 covers 7 bases. V lost 4 bases and J lost 0; bases outside the gene matches: 3. This CDR3 is 14 amino acids long. Per the germline V gene, CDR1 is ENHRY and CDR2 is SYGVKD. This chain's CDR3 is CAISGSGRSYEQYF. The DNA for the CDR3 is TGTGCCATCAGTGGTAGCGGGCGCTCCTACGAGCAGTACTTC.

This clonotype was detected many times. The J gene is TRBJ2-7, the V gene TRBV7-2; D possibly matches TRBD1 or TRBD2 (6 bases each). This CDR3 contains 13 residues. Looked up from germline, CDR1 is SGHTA and CDR2 is FQGNSA. Trimming removed 4 bases at V and 3 bases at J, with 10 bases between. As DNA, the CDR3 is TGTGCCAGCAGCTCACAGGGAGGCTACGAGCAGTACTTC. It yields the protein CASSSQGGYEQYF. Combining the CDR3 with reference TRBV7-2 and TRBJ2-7 gives the whole variable domain GAGVSQSPSNKVTEKGKDVELRCDPISGHTALYWYRQSLGQGLEFLIYFQGNSAPDKSGLPSDRFSAERTGGSVSTLTIQRTQQEDSAVYLCASSSQGGYEQYFGPGTRLTVT.

With regard to this clonotype: One end of the junction does not line up with germline, which may come from a read error. This chain's CDR3 is CAISLSGRGTYNEQFF. The CDR3 DNA is TGTGCCATCAGTTTATCAGGGCGGGGGACCTACAATGAGCAGTTCTTC. The V call is TRBV27, the J call TRBJ2-1, with 7 bases fitting TRBD2. There are 16 residues in the CDR3. Germline V gene data show CDR1 as MNHEY and CDR2 as SMNVEV (reference sequence).

The genes are TRBV19 and TRBJ1-4; D uncertain. The V end was cut by 1 base, the J end by 4 bases, with 7 bases between. This CDR3 is built from 14 residues. Germline assignment: CDR1 LNHDA and CDR2 SQIVND (reference sequence). DNA for the CDR3: TGTGCCAGTAGTATAGCCAGCCTTAATGAAAAACTGTTTTTT. The encoded protein is CASSIASLNEKLFF. Full variable domain (missing parts from reference TRBV19 and TRBJ1-4): DGGITQSPKYLFRKEGQNVTLSCEQNLNHDAMYWYRQDPGQGLRLIYYSQIVNDFQKGDIAEGYSVSREKKESFPLTVTSAQKNPTAFYLCASSIASLNEKLFFGSGTQLSVL.

This clonotype showed up many times. V gene TRBV14 combines with J gene TRBJ1-2; no reliable D call. The CDR3 loop spans 12 amino acids. Trimming removed 3 bases at V and 4 bases at J, with 6 bases between. Germline loops: CDR1 SGHDN, CDR2 FVKESK. Here the CDR3 reads CASSHPGYGYTF. DNA of the CDR3: TGTGCCAGCAGCCATCCGGGCTATGGCTACACCTTC. Variable domain in full (rest from reference TRBV14 and TRBJ1-2): EAGVTQFPSHSVIEKGQTVTLRCDPISGHDNLYWYRRVMGKEIKFLLHFVKESKQDESGMPNNRFLAERTGGTYSTLKVQPAELEDSGVYFCASSHPGYGYTFGSGTRLTVV.

Of note for this clonotype: This sequence may be a read error, since a much larger clone differs from it by one base. The chain employs TRBV4-1 and TRBJ2-7; 11 bases map to TRBD2. J gave up 6 bases and V 0 bases, and 7 bases lay outside the gene matches. The germline gives CDR1 MGHRA, CDR2 YSYEKL. The CDR3 has 16 residues. Here the CDR3 reads CASSQDQLAGAPEQYF. The CDR3 DNA reads as TGCGCCAGCAGCCAAGATCAACTAGCGGGAGCTCCCGAGCAGTACTTC.

This rearrangement joins TRBV10-3 to TRBJ1-1; D uncertain. This CDR3 is built from 11 residues. CDR1 ENHRY and CDR2 SYGVKD come from the germline V gene. The V gene lost 2 bases and the J gene lost 13 bases, with 11 bases spanning the gap. The DNA of the CDR3 is TGTGCCATCAGTGAGGGGAGGATTGGTTTCTTT. Its protein product is CAISEGRIGFF.

This clonotype has at least ten counts. The gene calls are TRBV5-4 and TRBJ1-2; 8 bases line up with TRBD1. Looked up from germline, CDR1 is SGHNT and CDR2 is YYREEE (reference sequence). Trimming took 4 bases from V and 6 from J; bases not matched to a gene: 11. This CDR3 is built from 15 residues. In DNA form, the CDR3 reads TGTGCCAGCAGCGCTTCAGACAGGGGAGTTGATGGCTACACCTTC. It encodes CASSASDRGVDGYTF.

The chain joins TRBV25-1 to TRBJ2-1; possibly TRBD1 for D (6 bases). Germline V gives CDR1 MGHDK, CDR2 SYGVNS. The ends were cut back, 6 bases at V and 2 bases at J, with 17 bases in the middle. The CDR3 loop spans 16 amino acids. CDR3 in amino acids: CASRGALLLAYNEQFF. The CDR3, as DNA: TGTGCCAGCAGGGGGGCTTTGCTACTAGCCTACAATGAGCAGTTCTTC.

The J gene is TRBJ2-2, the V gene TRBV5-1; D uncertain. V lost 4 bases, J lost 0 bases, and 10 bases lay in between. Germline V lookup: CDR1 SGHRS, CDR2 YFSETQ. The CDR3 loop spans 15 amino acids. Written as DNA, the CDR3 is TGCGCCAGCAGCGGGCGTACTACGAACACCGGGGAGCTGTTTTTT. As protein: CASSGRTTNTGELFF.

The rearrangement uses TRBV24-1 and TRBJ2-3; the match to TRBD2 covers 7 bases. This CDR3 comprises 14 residues. Trimming took 4 bases from V and 4 from J; bases not matched to a gene: 4. Germline loops: CDR1 KGHDR, CDR2 SFDVKD. This CDR3 is CATSEAGRPDTQYF. The CDR3 DNA sequence: TGTGCCACCAGTGAAGCGGGGCGACCAGATACGCAGTATTTT.

This clonotype has ten or more counts. V usage is TRBV20-1 and J usage is TRBJ2-7; the D gene could be TRBD1 or TRBD2 (5 bases each). The CDR3 covers 11 residues. Between the trimmed V and J ends, which lost 3 bases and 2 bases, there was a span of 5 bases. CDR1 is DFQATT, CDR2 SNEGSKA, per germline (reference sequence). CDR3 coding DNA: TGCAGTGCTAGGGGGGCCTACGAGCAGTACTTC. It yields the protein CSARGAYEQYF.

At least ten counts were recorded for this clonotype. V and J are TRBV14 and TRBJ1-2, with D unresolved. The germline V gene has CDR1 SGHDN and CDR2 FVKESK. The germline V and J ends were trimmed by 0 bases and 10 bases, with 15 bases remaining between them. The CDR3 runs to 14 residues. CDR3 DNA: TGTGCCAGCAGCCAAGATTTGGGGATCGCCTACTACACCTTC. Protein product: CASSQDLGIAYYTF.

This clonotype was seen only once. The chain combines TRBV24-1 with TRBJ1-5; D unclear. Germline CDR1 KGHDR, CDR2 SFDVKD. The CDR3 runs to 15 residues. V was pared by 3 bases and J by 11 bases, with 19 bases between. The CDR3 is CATSDTGGPQETQHF. CDR3 sequence (DNA): TGTGCCACCAGTGATACGGGAGGGCCCCAAGAGACCCAGCATTTT.

The V call is TRBV20-1, the J call TRBJ2-7; TRBD1 aligns across 9 bases. This CDR3 comprises 14 residues. The germline V gene encodes CDR1 DFQATT and CDR2 SNEGSKA (reference sequence). Germline trimming cut 6 bases from V and 2 bases from J; bases unmatched to any gene: 8. The CDR3 reads CSATGTGNPYEQYF. For the CDR3, the DNA is TGCAGTGCAACCGGGACAGGGAACCCCTACGAGCAGTACTTC.

A single count supports this clonotype. At one of its ends the junction is not consistent with the germline gene, which may arise from a read error. The chain employs TRBV28 and TRBJ1-5; possible D gene TRBD1, 5 bases. This CDR3 comprises 15 residues. Germline assignment: CDR1 MDHEN and CDR2 SYDVKM. This CDR3 reads CASRLLGPQNQPRHF. CDR3 DNA: TGTGCCAGCAGGTTACTGGGACCGCAAAATCAGCCCCGGCATTTT.

J is TRBJ2-3 and V is TRBV20-1, with 8 positions matching TRBD2. The CDR3 has 15 amino acids. CDR1 and CDR2 from the germline V gene are DFQATT and SNEGSKA (reference sequence). Unmatched junction bases numbered 6, after V lost 2 bases and J lost 2 bases. This CDR3 is CSARFPAGVTDTQYF. The CDR3 nucleotides read TGCAGTGCTAGATTCCCAGCGGGGGTCACAGATACGCAGTATTTT.

V is TRBV12-3 or TRBV12-4 and J is TRBJ2-7, with 8 bases that match TRBD1. This CDR3 has 13 residues. The J segment lost 3 bases and the V segment lost 6 bases, leaving 4 bases of the junction unmatched. The CDR3 DNA is TGTGCCAGCAGATTCGGGACAGGCTACGAGCAGTACTTC. Translation: CASRFGTGYEQYF.

The chain is built from TRBV5-1 and TRBJ2-5, with 10 nucleotides matching TRBD2. Germline V gene lookup returns CDR1 SGHRS and CDR2 YFSETQ. Trimming cost V 3 bases and J 4 bases; bases outside gene matches: 18. There are 19 residues in the CDR3. CDR3 coding DNA: TGCGCCAGCAGCTGGGGGCCCCCAGCGGGGGGGCCGGTGGGAGAGACCCAGTACTTC. Translated: CASSWGPPAGGPVGETQYF.

This clonotype was seen ten or more times. The chain uses TRBV2 and TRBJ2-7, with D tentatively TRBD2 (5 bases). This CDR3 has 15 residues. Germline lookup yields CDR1 SNHLY and CDR2 FYNNEI. V was shortened by 2 bases and J by 0 bases, with 11 bases between the two germline ends. CDR3 loop: CASSEFGSSSYEQYF. CDR3 nucleotide sequence: TGTGCCAGCAGTGAATTTGGGAGTAGCTCCTACGAGCAGTACTTC.

This rearrangement joins TRBV12-3 or TRBV12-4 to TRBJ2-1, with unresolved D. V was shortened by 3 bases and J by 6 bases, with 9 bases between the two germline ends. The length of the CDR3 is 13 residues. CDR3 residues: CASSLGISNEQFF. CDR3 nucleotide sequence: TGTGCCAGCAGTTTGGGTATCAGCAATGAGCAGTTCTTC.

The chain has TRBV24-1 and TRBJ2-3; TRBD2 matches 11 bases. This CDR3 region has 14 residues. Germline lookup yields CDR1 KGHDR and CDR2 SFDVKD. Unmatched junction bases numbered 3, after V lost 5 bases and J lost 6 bases. The CDR3 sequence: CATSVLAGDDTQYF. The CDR3 DNA reads as TGTGCCACCAGTGTACTAGCGGGAGACGATACGCAGTATTTT.

This clonotype was recorded at least ten times. The chain employs TRBV6-5 and TRBJ1-1; D not certain. Germline loops: CDR1 MNHEY, CDR2 SVGAGI. V was clipped by 10 bases and J by 4 bases, with 7 bases between them. The CDR3 runs to 10 residues. CDR3 in DNA: TGTGCCACCATGGCCACTGAAGCTTTCTTT. Amino acids: CATMATEAFF.

This clonotype was detected many times. The rearrangement links TRBV20-1 to TRBJ1-1; D is unclear. Germline-derived CDR1 and CDR2 are DFQATT and SNEGSKA (reference sequence). Trimming took off 3 bases at V and 1 base at J, with 12 bases between the two ends. This CDR3 has 14 residues. CDR3 in amino acids: CSARYLWANTEAFF. The CDR3 DNA follows: TGCAGTGCTAGGTACCTGTGGGCGAACACTGAAGCTTTCTTT.